This is a list of T cell receptor beta chains from one sample in a study of tumor-infiltrating lymphocytes in localized non-small cell lung cancer. Profiling relied on immunoSEQ multiplex PCR, and the TCRdb table lists in-frame clones only, not all of them. The table records under 20,000 clones, approximately 70% of them present only once. The sequenced sample consisted of lung tumor tissue. The receptors shown here come from a human donor with non-small cell lung cancer. Each CDR3 is given with its conserved first and last residue. D genes are given only for firm matches. Size tells how often a clone was seen (once, few, many) or the class of an expanded clone, and some rows leave it out.

J gene | V gene | D gene | clone size | CDR3 DNA | CDR3 protein
TRBJ2-5 | TRBV6-5 | NA | NA | TGTGCCAGCAGGGGGACATCGAAAGAGACCCAGTACTTC | CASRGTSKETQYF
TRBJ2-3 | TRBV10-3 | NA | NA | TGTGCCATCAGTTCCCCCCCCGCAGATACGCAGTATTTT | CAISSPPADTQYF
TRBJ1-4 | TRBV5-4 | NA | NA | TGTGCCAGCAGCTTGGGCAGCCCAAATGAAAAACTGTTTTTT | CASSLGSPNEKLFF
TRBJ1-5 | TRBV10-3 | TRBD1 | few | TGTGCCATCAGTGGCACAGGGGCTAAAAATCAGCCCCAGCATTTT | CAISGTGAKNQPQHF
TRBJ1-2 | TRBV7-2 | NA | NA | TGTGCCAGCAGCATAGACAGAAACTATGGCTACACCTTC | CASSIDRNYGYTF
TRBJ1-3 | TRBV2 | NA | NA | TGTGCCAGCAGGGCGACAGCGAGCTCTGGAAACACCATATATTTT | CASRATASSGNTIYF
TRBJ2-2 | TRBV25-1 | NA | once | TGTGCCAGCAGGCTAGGAGCAGACACCGGGGAGCTGTTTTTT | CASRLGADTGELFF
TRBJ2-1 | TRBV27 | NA | NA | TGTGCCAGCAGCCTCCGCAAGGGATACAATGAGCAGTTCTTC | CASSLRKGYNEQFF
TRBJ2-5 | TRBV10-1 | NA | NA | TGCGCCAGCAGTGAGAACCCCCAAGAGACCCAGTACTTC | CASSENPQETQYF
TRBJ1-1 | TRBV19 | TRBD1 | once | TGTGCCAGCCGGGACAGGGGGCGCGGGAACACTGAAGCTTTCTTT | CASRDRGRGNTEAFF
TRBJ1-4 | TRBV11-2 | NA | NA | TGTGCCAGCAGCTTAGAGGGGACCGCCGGGTTAAAGAAACTGTTTTTT | CASSLEGTAGLKKLFF
TRBJ2-5 | TRBV29-1 | NA | NA | TGCAGCGTGGGGGGGCAGGGAGAGACCCAGTACTTC | CSVGGQGETQYF
TRBJ1-5 | TRBV6-6 | NA | NA | TGTGCCAGCAGTTACTCGACAGGATCCGAGCCCCAGCATTTT | CASSYSTGSEPQHF
TRBJ1-5 | TRBV4-1 | NA | NA | TGCGCCAGCAGTCCAAAGGGAGATAATAGCAATCAGCCCCAGCATTTT | CASSPKGDNSNQPQHF
TRBJ2-1 | TRBV28 | TRBD1 | few | TGTGCCAGCAGTTACTTCGACAGGGGTAATGAGCAGTTCTTC | CASSYFDRGNEQFF
TRBJ2-2 | TRBV30 | NA | NA | TGTGCCTGGATACCCCCCGAGGGGACCGGGGAGCTGTTTTTT | CAWIPPEGTGELFF
TRBJ2-7 | TRBV30 | NA | NA | TGTGCCTGGAGACCGGGACATGGCGACGAGCAGTACTTC | CAWRPGHGDEQYF
TRBJ2-3 | TRBV7-6 | TRBD2 | few | TGTGCCAGCAGCTTAGGACTAGCGCCCAGCACAGATACGCAGTATTTT | CASSLGLAPSTDTQYF
TRBJ2-7 | TRBV6-5 | NA | medium-sized | TGTGCCAGCAGTTACATGGCTAGCAGGGGCGAGCAGTACTTC | CASSYMASRGEQYF
TRBJ2-6 | TRBV18 | NA | NA | TGTGCCAGCTCACCCAACTCTGGGGCCAACGTCCTGACTTTC | CASSPNSGANVLTF